The 32 T cell receptor beta chains presented below share a single source sample, sequenced in a study of T cell responses to AZD1222 COVID-19 vaccine. Here immunoSEQ multiplex PCR was the method, and the copy in TCRdb shows in-frame clones only, minus some. The sample lists some 150,000 clones; 90% to 95% were seen once. Sequenced here: peripheral blood, sampled on day 0 of MenACWY control vaccination. The receptors derive from an adult in good health.

The CDR3 loop is CATSDSTGTGGYTF. In DNA, the CDR3 is TGTGCCACCAGTGACTCGACCGGGACAGGCGGCTACACCTTC. The genes are TRBV24-1 and TRBJ1-2, with 8 bases that match TRBD1. Germline values: CDR1 KGHDR, CDR2 SFDVKD. V shed 4 bases and J 8 bases; nucleotides not matched to a gene: 8. This CDR3 is 14 amino acids long.

The CDR3 loop is CASSLVGTGAYEQYF. Here the CDR3 DNA reads TGTGCCAGCAGCTTGGTCGGAACAGGGGCGTACGAGCAGTACTTC. The chain couples TRBV5-5 to TRBJ2-7, with TRBD1 matching over 7 bases. The CDR3 consists of 15 residues. Trimming at V came to 0 bases and at J to 4 bases, leaving 7 bases not matched to a gene. Germline CDR1 reads SGHKS; CDR2 reads YYEKEE (reference sequence).

CDR3 residues: CASSLGLAGSTDTQYF. The CDR3 coding sequence is TGTGCCAGCAGCCTCGGACTAGCGGGAAGCACAGATACGCAGTATTTT. This chain links TRBV9 with TRBJ2-3; 12 nucleotides align to TRBD2. V dropped 4 bases and J dropped 0; count of bases not matched to a gene: 3. CDR1 SGDLS and CDR2 YYNGEE come from the germline V gene. This CDR3 is 16 amino acids long.

CDR3 loop: CASEGTGPEAFF. The CDR3 coding sequence is TGTGCCTCCGAGGGGACAGGGCCTGAAGCTTTCTTT. The chain joins TRBV3-1 (or the pseudogene TRBV3-2) to TRBJ1-1; 9 nucleotides line up with TRBD1. CDR1 and CDR2 (germline): LGHDT, YNNKEL (reference sequence). This CDR3 region has 12 residues. The J segment lost 6 bases and the V segment lost 11 bases, leaving 7 bases of the junction unmatched.

The V and J genes are TRBV27 and TRBJ2-7; D is possibly TRBD1 (6 bases). CDR1 is MNHEY and CDR2 is SMNVEV in the germline V gene (reference sequence). The CDR3 loop spans 12 amino acids. The V end was cut by 2 bases, the J end by 7 bases, with 9 bases between. Here the CDR3 DNA reads TGTGCCAGCAGTTTAACAGGGTTTGAGCAGTACTTC. The encoded protein is CASSLTGFEQYF.

The chain couples TRBV3-1 (or the pseudogene TRBV3-2) to TRBJ1-5, with no clear D. V lost 1 base to trimming and J lost 2 bases, with 6 bases between them. This CDR3 contains 14 residues. The germline V gene has CDR1 LGHDT and CDR2 YNNKEL (reference sequence). Written as DNA, the CDR3 is TGTGCCAGCAGCCAAGGGGGAGGCAATCAGCCCCAGCATTTT. As protein: CASSQGGGNQPQHF.

This chain links TRBV27 with TRBJ1-1; D gene uncertain. The V gene's germline CDR1 is MNHEY and CDR2 SMNVEV (reference sequence). This CDR3 is built from 15 residues. V gave up 0 bases and J gave up 3 bases, with 11 bases separating them. The CDR3 region is CASSLSEGRHTEAFF. CDR3 DNA sequence: TGTGCCAGCAGTTTATCCGAGGGAAGGCACACTGAAGCTTTCTTT.

This sequence joins TRBV18 and TRBJ1-4; TRBD1 agrees at 9 bases. Germline CDR1 KGHSH, CDR2 LQKENI. Trimming removed 4 bases from V and 6 bases from J; junction bases left unmatched: 3. The CDR3 is 14 amino acids. The CDR3, as DNA: TGTGCCAGCTCACGGGACAGGGTGGATGAAAAACTGTTTTTT. Its translation: CASSRDRVDEKLFF.

The chain's CDR3 is CASSYSKGGRNTEAFF. The DNA of the CDR3 is TGTGCCAGCAGTTACTCGAAAGGGGGGAGGAACACTGAAGCTTTCTTT. V and J are TRBV6-2 or TRBV6-3 and TRBJ1-1; maybe TRBD1 (6 bases). The CDR3 is 16 residues long. Trimming took off 0 bases at V and 1 base at J, with 12 bases between the two ends. CDR1 is MNHEY and CDR2 is SVGEGT in the germline V gene.

This clone was seen only a few times. The rearrangement uses TRBV11-2 and TRBJ2-2; 12 bases match TRBD2. This CDR3 comprises 18 residues. Per germline, CDR1 SGHAT and CDR2 FQNNGV. V dropped 5 bases and J dropped 7; count of bases not matched to a gene: 14. The CDR3 loop is CASSTLRPSGRAGGELFF. In DNA, the CDR3 is TGTGCCAGCAGCACACTCAGACCTAGCGGGAGGGCCGGCGGGGAGCTGTTTTTT.

This sequence joins TRBV3-1 (or the pseudogene TRBV3-2) and TRBJ1-2; no reliable D call. Trimming shortened V by 4 bases and J by 0 bases, and 12 bases separated the two germline ends. The CDR3 length is 15 residues. Germline V gene lookup returns CDR1 LGHDT and CDR2 YNNKEL (reference sequence). CDR3 sequence: CASSPRIGSNYGYTF. DNA for the CDR3: TGTGCCAGCAGCCCCCGGATCGGTTCTAACTATGGCTACACCTTC.

The V and J genes are TRBV2 and TRBJ1-5, with D perhaps matching TRBD1 (6 bases). Germline assignment: CDR1 SNHLY and CDR2 FYNNEI. Trimming took off 1 base at V and 4 bases at J, with 11 bases between the two ends. This CDR3 has 15 residues. CDR3 protein: CASSEGQVRNQPQHF. CDR3 nucleotides: TGTGCCAGCAGTGAAGGACAGGTTCGGAATCAGCCCCAGCATTTT.

The chain is built from TRBV19 and TRBJ1-5; D perhaps matches TRBD1 (5 bases). Trimming pared 8 bases from V and 2 bases from J, leaving 22 bases between. Looked up from germline, CDR1 is LNHDA and CDR2 is SQIVND (reference sequence). This CDR3 has 17 amino acids. The CDR3 coding sequence is TGTGCCAGTGGGTATGGGACGGGAATTATCGGCAATCAGCCCCAGCATTTT. This sequence encodes CASGYGTGIIGNQPQHF.

J is TRBJ1-2 and V is TRBV19; no clear D gene. The CDR3 spans 13 residues. V lost 6 bases and J 1 base, leaving 9 bases between the germline ends. Germline V gene lookup returns CDR1 LNHDA and CDR2 SQIVND (reference sequence). DNA of the CDR3: TGTGCCAGTAGCCGCGACAATAACTATGGCTACACCTTC. Amino acid sequence: CASSRDNNYGYTF.

CDR3 in DNA: TGTGCCAGCAGCCGGACAGGCCTGGGCTACGAGCAGTACTTC. Translating gives CASSRTGLGYEQYF. This chain links TRBV5-8 with TRBJ2-7, with 7 bases fitting TRBD1. Germline V gives CDR1 SGHTS, CDR2 YDEGEE. The CDR3 totals 14 residues. Losses at the gene ends were 4 bases for V and 3 bases for J; bases not matched to a gene: 7.

This chain links TRBV24-1 with TRBJ2-1, with D unresolved. V lost 7 bases and J lost 5, with 11 bases in between. This CDR3 is built from 13 residues. Germline V gene sequence: CDR1 KGHDR, CDR2 SFDVKD. Here the CDR3 reads CATRGSANNEQFF. CDR3 in DNA: TGTGCCACCAGAGGGTCAGCCAACAATGAGCAGTTCTTC.

V and J are TRBV10-2 and TRBJ2-7; 14 bases line up with TRBD2. The CDR3 totals 16 residues. Trimming cost V 2 bases and J 6 bases; bases outside gene matches: 6. CDR1 is WSHSY and CDR2 is SAAADI in the germline V gene. The CDR3 loop is CASSEPTSGRASEQYF. The CDR3 nucleotides read TGCGCCAGCAGTGAGCCGACTAGCGGGAGGGCCTCCGAGCAGTACTTC.

CDR3 in DNA: TGTGCCAGCAGTGCCAGGGGGACCGGACTAGTTCTCTCCTACGAGCAGTACTTC. The encoded protein is CASSARGTGLVLSYEQYF. The chain recombines TRBV6-1 with TRBJ2-7; D is perhaps TRBD1 or TRBD2 (7 bases each). CDR3 length: 18 residues. Looked up from germline, CDR1 is MNHNS and CDR2 is SASEGT. V lost 4 bases, J lost 0 bases, and 22 bases lay in between.

This clone came up once. J is TRBJ2-1 and V is TRBV7-2; 7 bases agree with TRBD2. Trimming removed 1 base from V and 3 bases from J; junction bases left unmatched: 6. From germline, CDR1 is SGHTA and CDR2 FQGNSA. CDR3 size: 16 residues. CDR3 bases: TGTGCCAGCAGCTTAGATCCTAGCGGTATCTACAATGAGCAGTTCTTC. Protein sequence: CASSLDPSGIYNEQFF. The whole variable domain, remainder taken from reference TRBV7-2 and TRBJ2-1, is GAGVSQSPSNKVTEKGKDVELRCDPISGHTALYWYRQSLGQGLEFLIYFQGNSAPDKSGLPSDRFSAERTGGSVSTLTIQRTQQEDSAVYLCASSLDPSGIYNEQFFGPGTRLTVL.

This clone was detected only a few times. The V gene is TRBV18, the J gene TRBJ1-3; D unclear. The CDR3 totals 16 residues. Per germline, CDR1 KGHSH and CDR2 LQKENI. Between the trimmed V and J ends, which lost 6 bases and 0 bases, there was a span of 15 bases. In nucleotides, the CDR3 is TGTGCCAGCTCCCCGGGGAGGGAGAGCTCTGGAAACACCATATATTTT. This codes for CASSPGRESSGNTIYF.

V usage is TRBV11-2 and J usage is TRBJ1-1; D not resolved. The germline V and J ends were trimmed by 5 bases and 1 base, with 17 bases remaining between them. This CDR3 comprises 16 residues. CDR1 is SGHAT and CDR2 is FQNNGV in the germline V gene. CDR3 in amino acids: CASSPRRYPPNTEAFF. DNA of the CDR3: TGTGCCAGCAGCCCCCGCCGATACCCTCCGAACACTGAAGCTTTCTTT.

The genes are TRBV30 and TRBJ2-5, with 8 bases identical to TRBD2. This CDR3 has 14 amino acids. Germline CDR1 reads GTSNPN; CDR2 reads SVGIG (reference sequence). The V segment lost 3 bases and the J segment 5 bases; nucleotides outside the gene matches: 8. The CDR3: CAWSGLAGSETQYF. The DNA for the CDR3 is TGTGCCTGGAGCGGACTAGCTGGTAGCGAGACCCAGTACTTC. The full variable domain, with the rest looked up from reference TRBV30 and TRBJ2-5, is SQTIHQWPATLVQPVGSPLSLECTVEGTSNPNLYWYRQAAGRGLQLLFYSVGIGQISSEVPQNLSASRPQDRQFILSSKKLLLSDSGFYLCAWSGLAGSETQYFGPGTRLLVL.

The V call is TRBV27, the J call TRBJ2-7; 8 bases are shared with TRBD1. Per germline, CDR1 MNHEY and CDR2 SMNVEV (reference sequence). The CDR3 sequence is 14 residues long. J was trimmed by 2 bases and V by 9 bases; bases with no gene match: 9. The CDR3 DNA reads as TGTGCCAGTGGGCTTCGGGACAGGCCCTACGAGCAGTACTTC. Encoded protein: CASGLRDRPYEQYF.

V usage is TRBV2 and J usage is TRBJ1-3, with 7 bases aligning to TRBD1. The trim removed 6 bases at V and 0 bases at J, leaving 8 bases unmatched. In germline, CDR1 is SNHLY, CDR2 FYNNEI. The CDR3 is 16 residues long. The CDR3 DNA sequence: TGTGCCAGCAGCCAGGGACAGACGAGCTCTGGAAACACCATATATTTT. This encodes CASSQGQTSSGNTIYF.

V usage is TRBV6-5 and J usage is TRBJ1-1; 7 nucleotides match TRBD1. The CDR3 loop spans 14 amino acids. Germline V CDR1 and CDR2: MNHEY, SVGAGI. The V and J ends lost 6 bases and 0 bases, in that order; junction bases with no gene match: 4. CDR3 nucleotides: TGTGCCAGCAGGAGTCAGGGGGTGAACACTGAAGCTTTCTTT. This gives the protein CASRSQGVNTEAFF.

The chain couples TRBV15 to TRBJ1-6; D unclear. The germline CDR1 and CDR2 sequences are LNHNV and YYDKDF (reference sequence). Trimming shortened V by 0 bases and J by 10 bases, and 13 bases separated the two germline ends. The CDR3 has 15 residues. The CDR3 nucleotides read TGTGCCACCAGCAGAGATGTGGGTGTCTTCTCACCCCTCCACTTT. Its translation is CATSRDVGVFSPLHF.

This chain joins TRBV6-1 and TRBJ1-5; D ambiguous. The germline gives CDR1 MNHNS, CDR2 SASEGT. Trimming left V 3 bases short and J 2 bases short, with 14 bases between. The CDR3 consists of 16 residues. The CDR3 is CASSEWRAGGNQPQHF. Written as DNA, the CDR3 is TGTGCCAGCAGTGAGTGGAGGGCTGGTGGCAATCAGCCCCAGCATTTT.

In its sample, this clone was seen once. J is TRBJ1-5 and V is TRBV5-1, with D possibly TRBD1 on 5 matching bases. CDR1 and CDR2 from the germline V gene are SGHRS and YFSETQ. The V end lost 0 bases, the J end lost 3 bases, and 10 bases lay between the germline ends. This CDR3 has 15 residues. The CDR3 DNA is TGCGCCAGCAGCTTGGGGCAGGGAATCAATCAGCCCCAGCATTTT. It codes for CASSLGQGINQPQHF.

The V call is TRBV3-1 (or the pseudogene TRBV3-2), the J call TRBJ2-7; D is uncertain. Trimming cost V 1 base and J 1 base, with 11 bases left between them. Germline V gene data show CDR1 as LGHDT and CDR2 as YNNKEL (reference sequence). The CDR3 is 15 amino acids. The CDR3 loop is CASSQARKPSYEQYF. CDR3 bases: TGTGCCAGCAGCCAAGCGAGGAAGCCTTCCTACGAGCAGTACTTC.

V and J are TRBV6-1 and TRBJ2-6; D uncertain. CDR3 length equals 15 residues. Germline values: CDR1 MNHNS, CDR2 SASEGT. V shed 3 bases and J shed 0 bases, with 6 bases lying between them. Here the CDR3 reads CASSDRNSGANVLTF. The CDR3 nucleotides read TGTGCCAGCAGTGACAGGAACTCTGGGGCCAACGTCCTGACTTTC.

The genes are TRBV7-8 and TRBJ2-5; D is unresolved. The V end lost 5 bases, the J end lost 7 bases, and 8 bases lay between the germline ends. This CDR3 has 11 amino acids. Per the germline V gene, CDR1 is SGHVS and CDR2 is FQNEAQ. CDR3 DNA: TGTGCCAGCAGCCACAAGGGGACCCAGTACTTC. It codes for CASSHKGTQYF.

This clone was observed once. V gene TRBV12-3 or TRBV12-4 combines with J gene TRBJ1-2; no definite D call. Trimming left V 7 bases short and J 5 bases short, with 11 bases between. The CDR3 extends over 12 amino acids. The CDR3 protein is CASTVREYGYTF. DNA of the CDR3: TGTGCCAGCACCGTGCGGGAATATGGCTACACCTTC.